The rows below give T cell receptor beta chains drawn from one sample of a study of T-cell reconstitution after alpha-beta-depleted transplantation in children. Each CDR3 protein gets one entry after TCRdb re-called the PCR reads with MiXCR. In the table there are more than 250,000 distinct CDR3 sequences, 9.5% to 10% of which are singletons. The specimen was PBMCs from the stem cell graft donor, collected from the stem cell graft. The receptor set was obtained from a human donor who donated a stem cell graft to a child with SCID. Both conserved end residues are trimmed from each CDR3. Fields, in order: CDR3 protein, clone size, V gene, CDR3 length. Size is stated for part of the rows, as once, few or many counts, or as a class when the clone is expanded.

cdr3_aa: ASSKYQVGETQY; clone_size: few; v_call: TRBV7-6; cdr3_length: 12
cdr3_aa: ASSSGTGRGKLF; clone_size: many; v_call: TRBV2; cdr3_length: 12
cdr3_aa: ASSQDDLTRNYGYT; clone_size: few; v_call: TRBV4-2; cdr3_length: 14
cdr3_aa: CARDLTGREAGNTIY; clone_size: .; v_call: TRBV20-1; cdr3_length: 15
cdr3_aa: ASSFPGQAQETQY; clone_size: few; v_call: TRBV12-3/TRBV12-4; cdr3_length: 13
cdr3_aa: ASSGPGYQETQY; clone_size: few; v_call: TRBV12-3/TRBV12-4; cdr3_length: 12
cdr3_aa: SARDLRGAGGLGILLGVNEQY; clone_size: few; v_call: TRBV20-1; cdr3_length: 21
cdr3_aa: ASSYNGGNTEAF; clone_size: few; v_call: TRBV6-5; cdr3_length: 12
cdr3_aa: ASSEGGLAGTQETQY; clone_size: few; v_call: TRBV9; cdr3_length: 15
cdr3_aa: SARDLNRGPTGELF; clone_size: .; v_call: TRBV20-1; cdr3_length: 14
cdr3_aa: ASSRDRVDTQY; clone_size: many; v_call: TRBV2; cdr3_length: 11
cdr3_aa: SVEDQGETQY; clone_size: .; v_call: TRBV29-1; cdr3_length: 10
cdr3_aa: ATGGSGGAYNEQF; clone_size: .; v_call: TRBV24-1; cdr3_length: 13
cdr3_aa: ASSPAAGAYEQY; clone_size: few; v_call: TRBV7-2; cdr3_length: 12
cdr3_aa: ASSPGVGGDYNEQF; clone_size: few; v_call: TRBV9; cdr3_length: 14
cdr3_aa: ASSSQGGRDYGYT; clone_size: .; v_call: TRBV7-2; cdr3_length: 13
cdr3_aa: ASRVERGQGGELF; clone_size: few; v_call: TRBV2; cdr3_length: 13
cdr3_aa: ASSVGGDTGELF; clone_size: .; v_call: TRBV2; cdr3_length: 12
cdr3_aa: ASIRVGGLRGYT; clone_size: few; v_call: TRBV6-5; cdr3_length: 12
cdr3_aa: ASTSTVQPIWEANTGELF; clone_size: many; v_call: TRBV5-1; cdr3_length: 18
cdr3_aa: ASTHSGTGRGNEQF; clone_size: few; v_call: TRBV6-1; cdr3_length: 14
cdr3_aa: ASSQAPYEQY; clone_size: few; v_call: TRBV4-1; cdr3_length: 10
cdr3_aa: ASRGASSSTDTQY; clone_size: .; v_call: TRBV12-3/TRBV12-4; cdr3_length: 13
cdr3_aa: ASSLGRTASDTQY; clone_size: few; v_call: TRBV11-2; cdr3_length: 13
cdr3_aa: ASSLGTGVTGELF; clone_size: many; v_call: TRBV5-1; cdr3_length: 13
cdr3_aa: ASSPSRRNEQF; clone_size: many; v_call: TRBV12-3/TRBV12-4; cdr3_length: 11
cdr3_aa: ASSQDFHEQY; clone_size: .; v_call: TRBV14; cdr3_length: 10
cdr3_aa: ASRGPGDEQY; clone_size: few; v_call: TRBV2; cdr3_length: 10
cdr3_aa: ASSPPPGQGRGVEF; clone_size: .; v_call: TRBV3-1; cdr3_length: 14
cdr3_aa: ASSLRSVSGNEQF; clone_size: few; v_call: TRBV5-1; cdr3_length: 13
cdr3_aa: SVEADRVYGYT; clone_size: few; v_call: TRBV29-1; cdr3_length: 11
cdr3_aa: ASSLAGQGVARQY; clone_size: few; v_call: TRBV5-1; cdr3_length: 13
cdr3_aa: ASSIGTSRSRSEF; clone_size: many; v_call: TRBV19; cdr3_length: 13
cdr3_aa: ASSEDLADEQF; clone_size: .; v_call: TRBV2; cdr3_length: 11
cdr3_aa: ASSPAGTGYEQY; clone_size: few; v_call: TRBV9; cdr3_length: 12
cdr3_aa: SARLPGTGSGEQY; clone_size: .; v_call: TRBV20-1; cdr3_length: 13
cdr3_aa: AISATTGTSGQLEQF; clone_size: many; v_call: TRBV10-3; cdr3_length: 15
cdr3_aa: ASSDEIIQY; clone_size: .; v_call: TRBV7-7; cdr3_length: 9
cdr3_aa: ASSLVYAAAT; clone_size: .; v_call: TRBV7-9; cdr3_length: 10
cdr3_aa: ASSPTGGWSGELF; clone_size: few; v_call: TRBV12-3/TRBV12-4; cdr3_length: 13
cdr3_aa: ATSPPGTGGSREQY; clone_size: .; v_call: TRBV15; cdr3_length: 14
cdr3_aa: ASSPLGQGEGQPQH; clone_size: .; v_call: TRBV18; cdr3_length: 14
cdr3_aa: SVGEQGIEAF; clone_size: .; v_call: TRBV29-1; cdr3_length: 10
cdr3_aa: AIKGPTGTGSTDTQY; clone_size: many; v_call: TRBV10-3; cdr3_length: 15
cdr3_aa: ASSDYREAQETQY; clone_size: few; v_call: TRBV5-1; cdr3_length: 13
cdr3_aa: ASSDQDYQPQH; clone_size: few; v_call: TRBV6-1; cdr3_length: 11
cdr3_aa: ASSSGLQQY; clone_size: .; v_call: TRBV7-3; cdr3_length: 9
cdr3_aa: ASSLHFTLF; clone_size: few; v_call: TRBV7-9; cdr3_length: 9
cdr3_aa: ASSPGTARGGYT; clone_size: few; v_call: TRBV6-1; cdr3_length: 12
cdr3_aa: ASSSLKFTGGDEQY; clone_size: .; v_call: TRBV7-8; cdr3_length: 14
cdr3_aa: ASSLADGYGYT; clone_size: .; v_call: TRBV5-1; cdr3_length: 11
cdr3_aa: ASSLEMTNNEQF; clone_size: many; v_call: TRBV5-1; cdr3_length: 12